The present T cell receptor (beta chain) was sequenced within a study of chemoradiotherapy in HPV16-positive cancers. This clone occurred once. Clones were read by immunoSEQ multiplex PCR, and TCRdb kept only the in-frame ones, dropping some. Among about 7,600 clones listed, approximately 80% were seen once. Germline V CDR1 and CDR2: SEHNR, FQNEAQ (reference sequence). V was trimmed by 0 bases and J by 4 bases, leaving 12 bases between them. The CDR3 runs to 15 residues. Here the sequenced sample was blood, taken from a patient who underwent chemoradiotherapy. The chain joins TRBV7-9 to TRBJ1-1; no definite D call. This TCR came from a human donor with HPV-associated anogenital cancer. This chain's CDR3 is CASSLAAGRTTEAFF. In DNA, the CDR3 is TGTGCCAGCAGCTTAGCAGCGGGCAGGACCACTGAAGCTTTCTTT.